The TCR beta chain under discussion was sequenced for a study of T cells in Graves' hyperthyroidism and ophthalmopathy (dated by TCRdb to between 2019 and 2020). Some background on the complete study: Peripheral blood was sampled at the time of initial diagnosis, prior to any treatment. Prospective prediction of ophthalmopathy was tested in an independent validation cohort consisting of 18 hyperthyroidism patients and over 15 patients who later progressed to ophthalmopathy. The study also compared thyroid tissue and blood T-cell repertoires from a handful of Graves' hyperthyroidism patients. To identify TCR V-J signatures that set the groups apart, the researchers used a discovery cohort of roughly 100 patients, made up of 40 to 45 with Graves' ophthalmopathy and 57 with stable Graves' hyperthyroidism. The paper describes TCR Vbeta CDR3 sequencing of 130 to 150 peripheral blood samples, made up of about 40 ophthalmopathy patients, roughly 80 hyperthyroidism patients and about 17 progressor patients. Once sampling was done, hyperthyroidism patients were given methimazole at a starting dose of 30 mg daily, whereas ophthalmopathy patients were given high-dose intravenous methylprednisolone. The 75 to 100 discovery patients were randomly split 7:3 into training and test sets.

Amplification of TCR beta CDR3 regions was carried out from RNA transcripts. The first round of RT-PCR for the TCR CDR3 was performed with the HTBI primer set and the Qiagen OneStep RT-PCR kit. Libraries were constructed in a second round of multiplex PCR, after which size selection and purification were carried out. Sequencing of the libraries was done on an Illumina HiSeq2000 using paired-end 100 bp reads. Per the original workflow: SOAPnuke was used to process the raw data, with reads discarded if the reads contained adapters or uncalled bases, had a mean Phred below 15, or lacked an exact constant-primer or identifier match. COPE v1.2.5 was used to merge high-quality paired reads, and clonotypes were defined as unique nucleotide sequences. MiTCR v1.1 was used to align clonotypes to the IMGT TRBV, TRBD and TRBJ reference segments. The analysis was restricted to V-J combinations with a frequency above 0.0001, which together covered just over 98% of the repertoires. The TCS score was defined as the ratio of F50 (clonal expansion) to E x V (chaos), calculated using BLOSUM62-based TCRdist between CDR3 peptides within each V-J. Welch's t-statistics and random forest reduced around 510 V-J features to 13, which were used in a naive Bayes classifier (R e1071). TCRdb trimmed the raw reads at Q25, called clones with MiXCR and kept productive beta chains. Under each unique CDR3 protein, matching rows form one entry showing the most common genes and DNA. V and J calls and clone size were set by TCRdb, not the authors. The sample data list approximately 610,000 distinct CDR3 sequences, and over 15% of these were observed just once. Jointly, the top ten make up 18% of the sample.

Points the paper makes about the study in general: In validation, the model predicted progression to ophthalmopathy with approximately 69% sensitivity and less than 75% specificity, a median of 6.5 months before onset. Sample size was not statistically predetermined, and investigators were not blinded to group allocation. Most expanded thyroid clonotypes (frequency above 0.001) were also detected in blood, suggesting blood repertoires may reflect thyroid immune responses. A model built on a 13 V-J signature distinguished ophthalmopathy from stable hyperthyroidism, reaching around 90% sensitivity and approximately 81% specificity in cross-validation and 80%/75% in testing.

In this sample, this clonotype turned up a few times. Its antigen target is currently unknown. Base qualities are not recorded, but no much larger clone differs from it by a single base. From the cysteine through the phenylalanine, the CDR3 covers 14 amino acids. The retained sequence is limited to the CDR3, 42 bases, with the frame set at the first base. At the junction V is shortened by 8 bases and J by 7 bases, with 15 bases in between. The germline V gene encodes CDR1 MNHEY and CDR2 SMNVEV (reference sequence). A patient counted as having stable Graves' hyperthyroidism if no progression to ophthalmopathy occurred over 18 months of follow-up. Hyperthyroidism patients were newly diagnosed, had a disease duration of under 2 months, and were aged 18 to 65 years. The study excluded patients with uncontrolled infections, other autoimmune diseases, pregnancy or lactation. Diagnoses relied on clinical symptoms, serum thyroxine and TRAb, thyroid ultrasound and orbital computed tomography. PBMCs were separated from roughly 9.6 ml of fresh peripheral blood using Ficoll-Paque density gradient centrifugation. Total RNA was extracted using Trizol reagent, and RNA quality was assessed on an Agilent 2100 Bioanalyzer.

Sequenced input: blood. Here the chain combines TRBV27 and TRBJ1-6; no D gene call is confident. This receptor was obtained from a young woman with Graves' hyperthyroidism. In nucleotides, the sequence is TGTGCCAGCGGATCGGGCCTCAGAAATTCACCCCTCCACTTT. It is translated as CASGSGLRNSPLHF.